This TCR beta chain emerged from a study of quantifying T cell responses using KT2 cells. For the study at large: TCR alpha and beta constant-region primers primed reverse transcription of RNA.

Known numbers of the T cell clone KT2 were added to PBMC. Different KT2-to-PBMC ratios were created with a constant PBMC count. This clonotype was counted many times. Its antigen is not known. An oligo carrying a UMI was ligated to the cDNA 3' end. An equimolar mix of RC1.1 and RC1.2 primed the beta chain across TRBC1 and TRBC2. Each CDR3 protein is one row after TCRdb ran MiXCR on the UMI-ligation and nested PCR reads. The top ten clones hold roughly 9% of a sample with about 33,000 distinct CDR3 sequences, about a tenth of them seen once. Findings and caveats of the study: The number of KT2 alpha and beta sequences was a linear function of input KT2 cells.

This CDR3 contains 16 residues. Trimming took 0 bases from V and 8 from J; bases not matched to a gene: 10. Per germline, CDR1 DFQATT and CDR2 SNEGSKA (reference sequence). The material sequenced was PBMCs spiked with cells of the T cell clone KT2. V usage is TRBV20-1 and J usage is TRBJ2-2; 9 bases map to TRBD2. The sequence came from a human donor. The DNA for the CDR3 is TGCAGTGCTAGAGATCGTCGTAGCGGGAGTGAAGGGGAGCTGTTTTTT. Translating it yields CSARDRRSGSEGELFF.